The 21 T cell receptor beta chains in this list originate from one sample, sequenced in a study of monozygotic twins with inflammatory bowel disease. TCRdb reprocessed the 5' RACE reads and reports one entry per CDR3 protein, with no DNA. The listing contains approximately 200,000 distinct CDR3 sequences. Sample: blood. Source of these receptors: a human donor with ulcerative colitis or Crohn's disease, or a healthy co-twin of an affected twin (not recorded which).

This chain uses TRBV15 with TRBJ1-1; without DNA, the TCRdb call of TRBD1 cannot be checked. Germline CDR1 and CDR2: LNHNV and YYDKDF (reference sequence). The CDR3 loop spans 15 amino acids. This CDR3 reads CATSSGTDMNTEAFF.

J is TRBJ2-5 and V is TRBV12-3 or TRBV12-4. The CDR3 runs to 15 residues. The CDR3 protein is CASSFNGVGRETQYF.

The chain carries TRBV2 and TRBJ1-5; as DNA is missing, the TRBD1 call by TCRdb cannot be tested. This CDR3 contains 15 residues. Germline CDR1 is SNHLY and CDR2 is FYNNEI. The CDR3 reads CASHLGTRAGQPQHF.

V and J are TRBV7-9 and TRBJ2-7; lacking DNA, the TRBD1 call made by TCRdb goes unchecked. This CDR3 contains 14 residues. Germline assignment: CDR1 SEHNR and CDR2 FQNEAQ (reference sequence). The CDR3 loop is CASSLDRASDEQYF. The full variable domain, in which reference TRBV7-9 and TRBJ2-7 provide the parts outside the CDR3, is DTGVSQNPRHKITKRGQNVTFRCDPISEHNRLYWYRQTLGQGPEFLTYFQNEAQLEKSRLLSDRFSAERPKGSFSTLEIQRTEQGDSAMYLCASSLDRASDEQYFGPGTRLTVT.

This chain uses TRBV20-1 with TRBJ1-6; no DNA is available, so the TRBD1 call from TCRdb remains unchecked. Germline assignment: CDR1 DFQATT and CDR2 SNEGSKA (reference sequence). The CDR3 has 16 amino acids. This CDR3 is CSARDLVRAGNSPLHF.

The chain carries TRBV5-1 and TRBJ2-7; TCRdb gives TRBD1 as the D gene, but with no DNA this cannot be confirmed. From germline, CDR1 is SGHRS and CDR2 YFSETQ. This CDR3 region has 15 residues. The CDR3 reads CASSPEPGASVEQYF.

This chain connects TRBV15 to TRBJ2-7; TCRdb's D gene call, TRBD1, goes unchecked for lack of DNA. Germline assignment: CDR1 LNHNV and CDR2 YYDKDF (reference sequence). CDR3 length: 13 amino acids. The CDR3 sequence: CATSGDATYEQYF.

V usage is TRBV9 and J usage is TRBJ2-7; lacking DNA, the TRBD2 call made by TCRdb goes unchecked. CDR3 length: 16 residues. Germline V CDR1 and CDR2: SGDLS, YYNGEE. The CDR3 is CASSPQGGSTPYEQYF.

This sequence joins TRBV29-1 and TRBJ1-1; TCRdb's D gene call, TRBD1, goes unchecked for lack of DNA. The CDR3 covers 13 residues. CDR1 and CDR2 (germline): SQVTM, ANQGSEA. The CDR3 here is CSTSQGRNTEAFF.

This chain joins TRBV21-1 and TRBJ2-5. TRBV21-1 is tagged as a pseudogene. CDR3 length equals 14 residues. The CDR3 is CASSNSDTEQTQYF.

The chain uses TRBV19 and TRBJ2-1; the TRBD2 assignment by TCRdb is unverifiable without DNA. The germline gives CDR1 LNHDA, CDR2 SQIVND (reference sequence). The CDR3 runs 15 residues. CDR3 in amino acids: CASSTLAGGPYEQFF.

The chain joins TRBV12-3 or TRBV12-4 to TRBJ2-1. CDR3 length: 14 residues. The chain's CDR3 is CASSMWGYNNEQFF.

The chain combines TRBV4-1 with TRBJ2-7; absent DNA, TCRdb's TRBD2 call cannot be checked. Germline V gives CDR1 MGHRA, CDR2 YSYEKL. This CDR3 spans 13 amino acids. The CDR3 here is CASSLRLEGEQYF.

This chain uses TRBV6-5 with TRBJ1-2. The length of the CDR3 is 13 residues. CDR1 and CDR2 from the germline V gene are MNHEY and SVGAGI. CDR3 amino acids: CASSYEKGYGYTF.

The genes are TRBV29-1 and TRBJ1-2; absent DNA, TCRdb's TRBD1 call cannot be checked. Germline assignment: CDR1 SQVTM and CDR2 ANQGSEA. This CDR3 contains 13 residues. The CDR3 loop is CSVSRDKGTGYTF.

The J gene is TRBJ2-2, the V gene TRBV5-1. Germline V lookup: CDR1 SGHRS, CDR2 YFSETQ. The length of the CDR3 is 14 residues. The CDR3 is CASSFISVTGELFF.

This chain uses TRBV20-1 with TRBJ2-2; TCRdb's assignment of TRBD2 cannot be checked, as there is no DNA. Germline CDR1 DFQATT, CDR2 SNEGSKA (reference sequence). CDR3 length: 15 residues. CDR3 protein: CSTSRQGLANGELFF.

The chain combines TRBV5-1 with TRBJ1-6; the TCRdb D gene call, TRBD1, has no DNA to confirm it. Germline-derived CDR1 and CDR2 are SGHRS and YFSETQ. The CDR3 has 16 amino acids. The CDR3 sequence: CASSLLTGGNNSPLHF.

The J gene is TRBJ2-3, the V gene TRBV20-1. This CDR3 comprises 12 residues. The germline gives CDR1 DFQATT, CDR2 SNEGSKA (reference sequence). The CDR3 sequence is CSARDDTDTQYF.

This chain uses TRBV7-2 with TRBJ1-3. Germline loops: CDR1 SGHTA, CDR2 FQGNSA. The CDR3 has 14 residues. This chain's CDR3 is CASSYVYSGNTIYF.

The J gene is TRBJ1-3, the V gene TRBV18; TCRdb's D call of TRBD1 is untestable without DNA. The germline V gene has CDR1 KGHSH and CDR2 LQKENI. The CDR3 has 16 residues. CDR3 protein: CASLQQGPYSGNTIYF.